Following are 20 T cell receptor beta chains from one sample sequenced in a study of shared clonotypes between healthy human individuals. The method was immunoSEQ multiplex PCR; TCRdb's version includes in-frame clones alone and lacks a portion of them. This table holds about 2.4 million clones, 80% to 95% found once. The material sequenced was naive CD4+ T cells from PBMCs. Regarding subset: CD45RA+ positively selected. The receptor set was obtained from a man between 18 and 29 years old in good health. Some clones in this sample may be carry-over from other donors' samples.

Only one count was recorded for this clone. Other DNA sequences of this sample code for an identical CDR3. The chain uses TRBV5-1 and TRBJ1-5; a weak D match, TRBD1 (5 bases). CDR3 length equals 15 residues. Trimming removed 0 bases from V and 2 bases from J, with 9 bases in between. Per the germline V gene, CDR1 is SGHRS and CDR2 is YFSETQ. The CDR3 is CASSLEGLGNQPQHF. CDR3 nucleotides: TGCGCCAGCAGCTTGGAGGGGTTAGGCAATCAGCCCCAGCATTTT.

J is TRBJ2-6 and V is TRBV12-2; the listed D gene, TRBD2, was not tested against the DNA. TRBV12-2 is described as a pseudogene. The CDR3 extends over 16 amino acids. CDR3 sequence: CASLPWGVAGANVLTF. CDR3 DNA sequence: TGTGCAAGTCTCCCTTGGGGGGTCGCCGGGGCCAACGTCCTGACTTTC.

V and J are TRBV6-5 and TRBJ2-7; tentatively, D is TRBD1 or TRBD2 (6 bases each). There are 15 residues in the CDR3. V was clipped by 6 bases and J by 7 bases, with 22 bases between them. Germline V gene data show CDR1 as MNHEY and CDR2 as SVGAGI. Written as DNA, the CDR3 is TGTGCCAGCAGCCCAAGACCCGGGGGCCCGGGGGAGCAGTACTTC. Translated, it gives CASSPRPGGPGEQYF.

The rearrangement joins TRBV25-1 to TRBJ1-4, with D possibly TRBD1 on 5 matching bases. Germline CDR1 and CDR2: MGHDK and SYGVNS. The CDR3 sequence is 16 residues long. The V end was cut by 5 bases, the J end by 8 bases, with 21 bases between. The CDR3 region is CASSSRDPSEREKLFF. For the CDR3, the DNA is TGTGCCAGCAGTTCCAGGGATCCCTCGGAGCGCGAAAAACTGTTTTTT.

The chain has TRBV19 and TRBJ1-1; D may be TRBD1 (5 bases). V was cut by 7 bases and J by 9 bases, with 15 bases left in between. This CDR3 has 12 residues. CDR1 LNHDA and CDR2 SQIVND come from the germline V gene (reference sequence). CDR3 loop: CASIPLEGKAFF. DNA of the CDR3: TGTGCCAGTATCCCCCTGGAGGGGAAAGCTTTCTTT.

To note about this clone: The sample contains more than one DNA sequence encoding this CDR3. The V gene is TRBV5-1, the J gene TRBJ2-3, with 10 bases that match TRBD2. The V gene's germline CDR1 is SGHRS and CDR2 YFSETQ. This CDR3 has 16 residues. V lost 3 bases, J lost 0 bases, and 4 bases stayed unmatched. This chain's CDR3 is CASSSGLAESTDTQYF. DNA for the CDR3: TGCGCCAGCAGCTCCGGACTAGCGGAAAGCACAGATACGCAGTATTTT. Combining the CDR3 with reference TRBV5-1 and TRBJ2-3 gives the whole variable domain KAGVTQTPRYLIKTRGQQVTLSCSPISGHRSVSWYQQTPGQGLQFLFEYFSETQRNKGNFPGRFSGRQFSNSRSEMNVSTLELGDSALYLCASSSGLAESTDTQYFGPGTRLTVL.

V is TRBV6-1 and J is TRBJ2-1; 7 bases are a match to TRBD2. With 3 bases clipped from V and 2 bases from J, the junction kept 7 bases outside the gene matches. CDR1 is MNHNS and CDR2 is SASEGT in the germline V gene. The CDR3 runs to 16 residues. CDR3 nucleotides: TGTGCCAGCAGTGACTTTGGGCTAGCGGCCTACAATGAGCAGTTCTTC. Translating gives CASSDFGLAAYNEQFF.

The J gene is TRBJ1-6, the V gene TRBV5-1; TRBD1 matches 7 bases. Trimming at V came to 4 bases and at J to 6 bases, leaving 4 bases not matched to a gene. Germline CDR1 is SGHRS and CDR2 is YFSETQ. The CDR3 length is 14 residues. The CDR3 reads CASSGGTANSPLHF. CDR3 DNA: TGCGCCAGCAGCGGCGGGACAGCTAATTCACCCCTCCACTTT.

This chain connects TRBV6-6 to TRBJ2-1, with 7 positions matching TRBD1. This CDR3 is built from 15 residues. The J segment lost 4 bases and the V segment lost 5 bases, leaving 8 bases of the junction unmatched. The germline gives CDR1 MNHNY, CDR2 SVGAGI (reference sequence). CDR3: CASSAGRDSYNEQFF. As DNA, the CDR3 is TGTGCCAGCAGTGCCGGCAGGGACAGTTACAATGAGCAGTTCTTC.

The chain employs TRBV5-1 and TRBJ1-3; D is unresolved. The CDR3 is 15 residues long. With 3 bases removed from V and 4 bases from J, the gap between germline ends came to 14 bases. The germline V gene has CDR1 SGHRS and CDR2 YFSETQ. As DNA, the CDR3 is TGCGCCAGCAGCTCGACCAGCGTTTCGGGAAACACCATATATTTT. Amino acids: CASSSTSVSGNTIYF. Full variable domain (remainder filled in from reference TRBV5-1 and TRBJ1-3): KAGVTQTPRYLIKTRGQQVTLSCSPISGHRSVSWYQQTPGQGLQFLFEYFSETQRNKGNFPGRFSGRQFSNSRSEMNVSTLELGDSALYLCASSSTSVSGNTIYFGEGSWLTVV.

The V call is TRBV9, the J call TRBJ2-2; the D call may be TRBD1 or TRBD2 (5 bases each). V gave up 0 bases and J gave up 7 bases, with 13 bases separating them. Germline loops: CDR1 SGDLS, CDR2 YYNGEE. There are 15 residues in the CDR3. CDR3 amino acids: CASSVVTSGGGELFF. CDR3 DNA: TGTGCCAGCAGCGTAGTAACTAGTGGGGGCGGGGAGCTGTTTTTT.

For this clone: This CDR3 is also generated by other DNA sequences in the sample. The chain links TRBV2 to TRBJ2-5; a weak D match, TRBD2 (5 bases). The germline V and J ends were trimmed by 4 bases and 2 bases, with 11 bases remaining between them. From germline, CDR1 is SNHLY and CDR2 FYNNEI. The CDR3 is 14 amino acids. CDR3 amino acids: CASSGDRGQETQYF. CDR3 nucleotides: TGTGCCAGCAGTGGAGACCGGGGACAAGAGACCCAGTACTTC.

This clone was counted only a few times. V and J are TRBV6-5 and TRBJ1-1; no clear D. Per the germline V gene, CDR1 is MNHEY and CDR2 is SVGAGI. The V end lost 2 bases, the J end lost 8 bases, and 9 bases lay between the germline ends. This CDR3 has 12 residues. The chain's CDR3 is CASSYTSGEAFF. The CDR3 region has the DNA TGTGCCAGCAGTTACACAAGTGGGGAAGCTTTCTTT.

V is TRBV7-2 and J is TRBJ2-1; 8 bases line up with TRBD2. Looked up from germline, CDR1 is SGHTA and CDR2 is FQGNSA. The trim removed 5 bases at V and 10 bases at J, leaving 13 bases unmatched. The length of the CDR3 is 15 residues. The CDR3 protein is CASSPVAGTLREQFF. CDR3 bases: TGTGCCAGCAGCCCAGTAGCGGGGACCCTCCGAGAGCAGTTCTTC. Variable domain in full (rest from reference TRBV7-2 and TRBJ2-1): GAGVSQSPSNKVTEKGKDVELRCDPISGHTALYWYRQSLGQGLEFLIYFQGNSAPDKSGLPSDRFSAERTGGSVSTLTIQRTQQEDSAVYLCASSPVAGTLREQFFGPGTRLTVL.

J is TRBJ1-1 and V is TRBV11-2; tentative D call: TRBD1 (5 bases). This CDR3 contains 14 residues. Trimming pared 1 base from V and 5 bases from J, leaving 11 bases between. Germline-derived CDR1 and CDR2 are SGHAT and FQNNGV. The CDR3 bases are TGTGCCAGCAGCTTAGCCGGGGGTAGAACTGAAGCTTTCTTT. Translated: CASSLAGGRTEAFF. The complete variable domain, with remaining parts taken from reference TRBV11-2 and TRBJ1-1, reads EAGVAQSPRYKIIEKRQSVAFWCNPISGHATLYWYQQILGQGPKLLIQFQNNGVVDDSQLPKDRFSAERLKGVDSTLKIQPAKLEDSAVYLCASSLAGGRTEAFFGQGTRLTVV.

DNA of the CDR3: TGTGCCAGTAGTACCGGACAGGGGGATTGGAACGAGCAGTACTTC. Translation: CASSTGQGDWNEQYF. The V gene is TRBV19, the J gene TRBJ2-7, with 10 bases fitting TRBD1. This CDR3 region has 15 residues. V was clipped by 4 bases and J by 5 bases; unmatched bases: 8. Germline assignment: CDR1 LNHDA and CDR2 SQIVND (reference sequence).

The chain employs TRBV6-5 and TRBJ1-2; D might be TRBD1 (6 bases). The CDR3 totals 14 residues. Germline V gene sequence: CDR1 MNHEY, CDR2 SVGAGI. V lost 3 bases, J lost 4 bases, and 12 bases lay in between. CDR3 loop: CASSYGQPAYGYTF. The CDR3 DNA follows: TGTGCCAGCAGTTATGGACAGCCGGCCTATGGCTACACCTTC.

This clone was detected only once. The chain employs TRBV28 and TRBJ2-5, with 8 bases lining up with TRBD2. The CDR3 loop spans 15 amino acids. V lost 9 bases, J lost 4 bases, and 13 bases stayed unmatched. The germline gives CDR1 MDHEN, CDR2 SYDVKM. The CDR3 protein is CASIPGGGAGETQYF. The CDR3 DNA reads TGTGCCAGTATCCCCGGGGGGGGCGCGGGAGAGACCCAGTACTTC.

This chain uses TRBV10-3 with TRBJ1-1; the D is unclear. The germline V and J ends were trimmed by 0 bases and 4 bases, with 15 bases remaining between them. Germline CDR1 and CDR2: ENHRY and SYGVKD. The CDR3 contains 16 residues. CDR3: CAISESSGVGGTEAFF. The DNA of the CDR3 is TGTGCCATCAGTGAGTCGAGCGGGGTCGGAGGCACTGAAGCTTTCTTT.

This clone was counted only a few times. V and J are TRBV10-3 and TRBJ1-1; D remains unclear. The V gene lost 4 bases and the J gene lost 4 bases, with 7 bases spanning the gap. This CDR3 is built from 12 residues. Germline CDR1 and CDR2: ENHRY and SYGVKD. The CDR3 region has the DNA TGTGCCATCAGTGTTTCGAGCACTGAAGCTTTCTTT. Protein product: CAISVSSTEAFF.